This TCR beta chain was obtained from a study of control samples from healthy donors and cancer patients. Germline V gives CDR1 LNHDA, CDR2 SQIVND (reference sequence). CDR3 size: 16 residues. V shed 7 bases and J 5 bases; nucleotides not matched to a gene: 14. Assay: immunoSEQ multiplex PCR; the TCRdb copy retains only in-frame clones and omits some. The sample contains roughly 88,000 clones, 90% to 95% of which appear only once. V is TRBV19 and J is TRBJ2-3; 8 bases align to TRBD1. The receptor comes from a man aged 18 to 30 in good health. Input material: blood. The CDR3, as DNA: TGTGCCAGTACCCTATCTACAGGGGGAGTGCGAGATACGCAGTATTTT. Amino acid sequence: CASTLSTGGVRDTQYF.